This TCR beta chain was found in a study of identical twins listed by TCRdb under 2016. At the level of the whole study: TCR alpha and beta repertoires from monozygotic twins, unrelated adults of various ages and cord blood were deep-sequenced to test whether fetal clonotypes persist. To rule out contamination, replicate twin experiments were performed at different times with different library preparation protocols.

Every donor was a healthy Caucasian. Three pairs of female monozygotic twins, all aged roughly 18 to 29 years, were included in the twin cohort. Peripheral blood mononuclear cells were used as the source from which RNA for TCR libraries was isolated. Cut back by 1 base and 2 bases, the V and J ends lie 13 bases apart. CDR1 and CDR2, looked up from the germline V gene (reference sequence), are LGHDT and YNNKEL. There are 16 amino acids in the CDR3, from cysteine to phenylalanine inclusive. Only the CDR3 portion is preserved as DNA: 48 bases, with reading frame beginning at the first base. Findings and caveats that apply to the study as a whole: Compared with coincidental sharing between unrelated individuals, out-of-frame TCR alpha sequences shared between twins had an excess of sequences with low generation probability. Excess twin sharing in beta out-of-frame sequences was weaker because fewer shared sequences lowered the signal-to-noise ratio. Zero-insertion analyses could be partly confounded by invariant T cells such as MAIT and iNKT, though diverse VJ usage argued against such confounding for most clonotypes. Fewer insertions were carried by abundant cord blood beta clonotypes; a weaker similar trend was observed in young adult naive repertoires, while no such trend was observed in memory repertoires. Out-of-frame TCR alpha sharing in monozygotic twins was systematically underestimated by recombination models, whereas sharing between unrelated individuals was in agreement with the recombination models. Because the same donors could not be followed over many years, the conclusions depended on cross-sectional statistical analysis.

This clonotype was seen only a few times. The antigen it binds to is not known. No base qualities exist here, and no much larger clone lies one base off it. Library preparation employed 5' RACE. The data were produced on an Illumina HiSeq 2000. A universal primer binding site was added through template switching, and the final cDNA carried a unique molecular identifier so that TCR cDNA molecules could be counted accurately. Specific primers in the conserved constant-segment region were used to synthesize first-strand cDNA for the TCR alpha and beta chains. To control for contamination, every cDNA library was double barcoded, receiving both a SMART-Mk sample barcode and Illumina barcodes. TruSeq adapter sequences along with Illumina sample barcodes were introduced in two successive PCR steps. Sequencing of the TCR alpha and beta cDNA libraries was done on the Illumina HiSeq platform using custom primers. In the original analysis: MiGEC processed the raw reads to extract unique molecular identifiers, while MiXCR was used to determine the CDR3 positions. For each individual, recombination models were inferred using an EM algorithm with the repgenHMM and IGoR tools. The tcR package in R was used for shared clonotype analysis, with sharing normalized by the product of cloneset sizes. To study raw recombination without the effects of thymic and clonal selection, out-of-frame nonproductive sequences were analyzed. The raw public data were reprocessed by TCRdb itself: fastp quality trimming at Q25, MiXCR clonotype calling, in-frame beta chains only. A single entry per CDR3 protein holds the most common genes and DNA from its merged rows. The V and J calls and clone size are TCRdb's, not the authors'. The sample table shows roughly 630,000 distinct CDR3 sequences, and about 7.6% are seen once. The ten largest clonotypes hold about 1.6% of the sample.

These same records also appear under a second study, on yellow fever vaccine responses in identical twins. Per the second study: The T cell response to vaccination in identical twins was reported by the authors to appear partly convergent and partly personalized. In identical twins, the study followed T cell clones that responded to the vaccine with precision.

This TCR was sampled from a woman aged 18-29 years in good health. This receptor chain uses TRBV3-1 and TRBJ2-3; the D gene is unclear. The sequencing input was PBMCs. The DNA is TGTGCCAGCAGCCAAGGGATGGGCTCCAACACAGATACGCAGTATTTT. Translated, it gives CASSQGMGSNTDTQYF.